The sample holds many counts of the clone carrying this TCR beta chain. Trimming left V 6 bases short and J 4 bases short, with 14 bases between. This CDR3 contains 14 residues. The germline CDR1 and CDR2 sequences are SEHNR and FQNEAQ (reference sequence). Stable Graves' hyperthyroidism denoted no ophthalmopathy progression over 18 months. The TCR beta CDR3 regions underwent amplification using RNA transcripts as the source. An initial round of RT-PCR targeting the TCR CDR3 relied on the HTBI primer set. TCRdb recomputed calls from the multiplex PCR reads with MiXCR, one row per CDR3 protein. Of around 450,000 distinct CDR3 sequences listed, approximately 13% are singletons. This entry is derived from a study of T cells in Graves' hyperthyroidism and ophthalmopathy.

The sequencing sample was made of blood. This sequence originates from a woman aged 18 to 35 with Graves' hyperthyroidism. The rearrangement uses TRBV7-9 and TRBJ2-3, with D tentatively TRBD1 (6 bases). DNA of the CDR3: TGTGCCAGCAGTTACGGTACAGGGTCAGATACGCAGTATTTT. Translated, it gives CASSYGTGSDTQYF. The whole variable domain, filled in from reference TRBV7-9 and TRBJ2-3, reads DTGVSQNPRHKITKRGQNVTFRCDPISEHNRLYWYRQTLGQGPEFLTYFQNEAQLEKSRLLSDRFSAERPKGSFSTLEIQRTEQGDSAMYLCASSYGTGSDTQYFGPGTRLTVL.